This T cell receptor beta chain is from a study of T cells after yellow fever vaccination. Study-level background: Low-cell-number fractions were prepared with SMART-Seq v4 Ultra Low Input.

A universal primer site and UMIs were added as TCR cDNA was made by 5'RACE template switching. TCRdb itself ran the 5' RACE reads through MiXCR, one entry per CDR3 protein. This table has 450,000 to 650,000 distinct CDR3 sequences, approximately 15% appearing once. Study-level findings and limits: Reappearance after the booster was observed for most primary-vaccination clones (roughly 97% CD4, around 90% CD8). Though it reached lower strength, the secondary response hit its peak faster, day 5 versus 15.

The CDR3 consists of 18 residues. V was clipped by 2 bases and J by 4 bases; unmatched bases: 13. Per germline, CDR1 SGHNT and CDR2 YYREEE (reference sequence). For this clonotype: Its antigen is not identified.

The clonotype originates from a man aged 25 to 45 who received the YFV17D yellow fever vaccine. The J gene is TRBJ2-5, the V gene TRBV5-4; 11 nucleotides agree with TRBD2. The sequencing used PBMCs, collected on the day of the yellow fever booster vaccination. This CDR3 reads CASSFSSGRVLFVETQYF. CDR3 coding DNA: TGTGCCAGCAGCTTTAGTAGCGGGAGGGTCCTTTTTGTAGAGACCCAGTACTTC.